These 30 T cell receptor beta chains came from one sample sequenced in a study of blood T cells in healthy people across ages. It was with a sample-barcoded 5' primer and a J-beta primer mix that a second PCR of about 7 to 12 cycles was run. Each CDR3 protein gets one entry after TCRdb re-called the 5' RACE reads with MiXCR. The table has 550,000 to 600,000 distinct CDR3 sequences, around 48% seen once. The material sequenced was blood. These receptors were collected from an elderly man in good health.

The rearrangement joins TRBV5-6 to TRBJ2-1; weak D call: TRBD1 (5 bases). This CDR3 is built from 13 residues. Germline loops: CDR1 SGHDT, CDR2 YYEEEE. Trimming shortened V by 4 bases and J by 6 bases, and 11 bases separated the two germline ends. The CDR3 region is CASSGARTNEQFF. CDR3 DNA: TGTGCCAGCAGCGGGGCTAGGACCAATGAGCAGTTCTTC.

The J gene is TRBJ1-1, the V gene TRBV20-1; 10 bases agree with TRBD1. This CDR3 region has 15 residues. Germline trimming cut 1 base from V and 2 bases from J; bases unmatched to any gene: 4. Germline assignment: CDR1 DFQATT and CDR2 SNEGSKA (reference sequence). CDR3 sequence: CSARGDRGPNTEAFF. CDR3 bases: TGCAGTGCTAGAGGGGACAGGGGCCCTAACACTGAAGCTTTCTTT.

In this sample, this clonotype turned up once. A single base separates this from a much larger clone, so it may be a read error. V is TRBV6-5 and J is TRBJ2-7; D may be TRBD1 or TRBD2 (7 bases each). V shed 10 bases and J shed 0 bases, with 19 bases lying between them. In germline, CDR1 is MNHEY, CDR2 SVGAGI. CDR3 length: 15 residues. In DNA form, the CDR3 reads TGTGCCAACAGCTCCCCCAGGGGGGGCTCCTACGAGCAGTACTTC. Residues: CANSSPRGGSYEQYF.

This chain links TRBV3-1 with TRBJ1-1; D is uncertain. Between the trimmed V and J ends, which lost 1 base and 1 base, there was a span of 10 bases. The germline CDR1 and CDR2 sequences are LGHDT and YNNKEL (reference sequence). The CDR3 runs to 15 residues. The CDR3 DNA reads as TGTGCCAGCAGCCAAGGGGCCCGCCCGAACACTGAAGCTTTCTTT. Translated, it gives CASSQGARPNTEAFF.

At least ten counts were recorded for this clonotype. V usage is TRBV6-5 and J usage is TRBJ2-7; D possibly uses TRBD1 or TRBD2 (5 bases each). Germline V lookup: CDR1 MNHEY, CDR2 SVGAGI. Trimming stripped 2 bases from V and 4 bases from J, with 15 bases between. This CDR3 is built from 15 residues. Here the CDR3 DNA reads TGTGCCAGCAGTTACGAGTCCGGGACGCCTTACGAGCAGTACTTC. This translates into CASSYESGTPYEQYF.

This clonotype occurred a few times. The rearrangement links TRBV6-1 to TRBJ2-7; D tentatively fits TRBD1 or TRBD2 (5 bases each). Trimming cost V 8 bases and J 3 bases, with 11 bases left between them. Germline lookup yields CDR1 MNHNS and CDR2 SASEGT. The CDR3 has 12 residues. The CDR3 DNA is TGTGCCAGCCGTGGGACGGACTACGAGCAGTACTTC. This codes for CASRGTDYEQYF.

Only a few counts were recorded for this clonotype. This chain links TRBV7-9 with TRBJ2-1; 8 bases align to TRBD1. Trimming cost V 2 bases and J 9 bases; bases outside gene matches: 9. Germline values: CDR1 SEHNR, CDR2 FQNEAQ (reference sequence). This CDR3 is 15 amino acids long. Here the CDR3 reads CASSLPQGARGEQFF. DNA of the CDR3: TGTGCCAGCAGCTTACCGCAGGGGGCCAGGGGTGAGCAGTTCTTC. The full variable domain, its missing parts supplied by reference TRBV7-9 and TRBJ2-1, is DTGVSQNPRHKITKRGQNVTFRCDPISEHNRLYWYRQTLGQGPEFLTYFQNEAQLEKSRLLSDRFSAERPKGSFSTLEIQRTEQGDSAMYLCASSLPQGARGEQFFGPGTRLTVL.

The chain employs TRBV7-2 and TRBJ2-3; TRBD2 might be the D (5 bases). Between the trimmed V and J ends, which lost 1 base and 5 bases, there was a span of 19 bases. Germline V gene data show CDR1 as SGHTA and CDR2 as FQGNSA. The CDR3 length is 17 residues. The CDR3 bases are TGTGCCAGCAGCTTAGAGGTGTGGTATCTAGAGGGAGATACGCAGTATTTT. Protein: CASSLEVWYLEGDTQYF.

The chain couples TRBV20-1 to TRBJ1-4; 10 bases are shared with TRBD1. The CDR3 is 16 residues long. In germline, CDR1 is DFQATT, CDR2 SNEGSKA (reference sequence). After removal of 3 bases from V and 3 bases from J, the junction contained 7 bases not matched to a gene. The CDR3 here is CSASDGTGAANEKLFF. CDR3 coding DNA: TGCAGTGCTAGTGATGGGACAGGGGCGGCTAATGAAAAACTGTTTTTT.

The V and J genes are TRBV4-1 and TRBJ1-4; D call uncertain. The CDR3 has 17 amino acids. Germline V gene lookup returns CDR1 MGHRA and CDR2 YSYEKL. Trimming removed 4 bases at V and 7 bases at J, with 22 bases between. The CDR3 sequence is CASSPTPVSGSGEKLFF. CDR3 sequence (DNA): TGCGCCAGCAGCCCGACACCAGTCTCGGGCTCGGGTGAAAAACTGTTTTTT.

This clonotype has just a few counts. The chain links TRBV2 to TRBJ2-5; 11 bases align to TRBD2. Germline V gene sequence: CDR1 SNHLY, CDR2 FYNNEI. CDR3 length: 15 amino acids. The junction had 4 bases not matched to a gene; V was cut back by 3 bases and J by 4 bases. CDR3 DNA: TGTGCCAGCAGTGAGGAAGGACTAGCGGGAGAGACCCAGTACTTC. Translating gives CASSEEGLAGETQYF.

The V gene is TRBV10-3, the J gene TRBJ2-7, with a tentative D call TRBD1 (5 bases). The DNA end is a closer match to TRBJ2-5, so the J assignment may be wrong. Germline lookup yields CDR1 ENHRY and CDR2 SYGVKD. This CDR3 has 16 residues. CDR3 protein: CAISDRAQGGEGTQYF. CDR3 sequence (DNA): TGTGCCATCAGTGATCGGGCCCAGGGTGGGGAAGGGACCCAGTACTTC.

The genes are TRBV3-1 and TRBJ2-6; no definite D call. The CDR3 is 17 amino acids. Germline lookup yields CDR1 LGHDT and CDR2 YNNKEL (reference sequence). Trimming removed 4 bases from V and 0 bases from J, with 13 bases in between. The CDR3 here is CASSPRELSSGANVLTF. Written as DNA, the CDR3 is TGTGCCAGCAGCCCAAGAGAACTAAGCTCTGGGGCCAACGTCCTGACTTTC.

The chain recombines TRBV5-6 with TRBJ2-3, with D tentatively TRBD1 (5 bases). Germline V gene data show CDR1 as SGHDT and CDR2 as YYEEEE. V lost 7 bases and J lost 2, with 11 bases in between. The CDR3 covers 13 residues. CDR3: CASFVRATDTQYF. DNA of the CDR3: TGTGCCAGCTTTGTCAGGGCCACAGATACGCAGTATTTT.

This clonotype has at least ten counts. This chain connects TRBV24-1 to TRBJ2-7, with TRBD1 matching over 7 bases. The CDR3 length is 12 residues. Germline loops: CDR1 KGHDR, CDR2 SFDVKD. V lost 9 bases and J lost 0; bases outside the gene matches: 1. The CDR3 reads CATQGDSYEQYF. The CDR3 bases are TGTGCCACCCAGGGGGACTCCTACGAGCAGTACTTC.

CDR3 amino acids: CASSYPEDADTQYF. The CDR3 region has the DNA TGTGCCAGCAGTTATCCGGAGGATGCAGATACGCAGTATTTT. The chain carries TRBV6-6 and TRBJ2-3; D is possibly TRBD2 (5 bases). CDR1 is MNHNY and CDR2 is SVGAGI in the germline V gene (reference sequence). Trimming removed 3 bases from V and 4 bases from J, with 11 bases in between. This CDR3 comprises 14 residues.

This clonotype was counted a few times. The chain is built from TRBV6-6 and TRBJ2-2; a weak D match, TRBD2 (6 bases). Germline V CDR1 and CDR2: MNHNY, SVGAGI (reference sequence). Trimming shortened V by 6 bases and J by 8 bases, and 13 bases separated the two germline ends. This CDR3 comprises 13 residues. In nucleotides, the CDR3 is TGTGCCAGCAGCGAGCGGGCCGCTGGGGAGCTGTTTTTT. This translates into CASSERAAGELFF.

This clonotype was observed at least ten times. DNA of the CDR3: TGTGCCAGCTTAGGATTTGAGACCCAGTACTTC. It is translated as CASLGFETQYF. The rearrangement uses TRBV6-5 and TRBJ2-5; D is uncertain. The germline CDR1 and CDR2 sequences are MNHEY and SVGAGI. This CDR3 comprises 11 residues. V was clipped by 8 bases and J by 5 bases, with 9 bases between them.

The chain joins TRBV28 to TRBJ1-5; the D is unclear. The ends were cut back, 2 bases at V and 2 bases at J, with 10 bases in the middle. CDR1 MDHEN and CDR2 SYDVKM come from the germline V gene. This CDR3 comprises 15 residues. CDR3 nucleotide sequence: TGTGCCAGCAGTTTAGGCCGGCTTGGCAATCAGCCCCAGCATTTT. It codes for CASSLGRLGNQPQHF. Full variable domain (rest looked up from reference TRBV28 and TRBJ1-5): DVKVTQSSRYLVKRTGEKVFLECVQDMDHENMFWYRQDPGLGLRLIYFSYDVKMKEKGDIPEGYSVSREKKERFSLILESASTNQTSMYLCASSLGRLGNQPQHFGDGTRLSIL.

This clonotype was counted a few times. CDR3: CAIRQGDTEAFF. The CDR3 DNA reads TGTGCCATCCGACAGGGGGACACTGAAGCTTTCTTT. The V and J genes are TRBV10-3 and TRBJ1-1, with TRBD1 matching 9 bases. CDR1 ENHRY and CDR2 SYGVKD come from the germline V gene. V lost 8 bases to trimming and J lost 3 bases; unmatched junction nucleotides: 1. The CDR3 is 12 amino acids.

Only a few counts were recorded for this clonotype. This chain connects TRBV4-3 to TRBJ1-2; D ambiguous. Per germline, CDR1 LGHNA and CDR2 YSLEER. The ends were cut back, 0 bases at V and 1 base at J, with 6 bases in the middle. The length of the CDR3 is 14 residues. The CDR3 protein is CASSQESGNYGYTF. The CDR3 DNA sequence: TGCGCCAGCAGCCAAGAGTCGGGTAACTATGGCTACACCTTC.

The chain couples TRBV2 to TRBJ2-7, with unresolved D. The tail of the sequence fits TRBJ2-5 better, so the J call may be wrong. Germline-derived CDR1 and CDR2 are SNHLY and FYNNEI. The CDR3 sequence is 13 residues long. CDR3 region: CASSEVGIGTQYF. CDR3 nucleotides: TGTGCCAGCAGTGAAGTGGGGATCGGGACCCAGTACTTC.

Only a few counts were recorded for this clonotype. The chain couples TRBV9 to TRBJ2-1; 9 nucleotides agree with TRBD1. J lost 0 bases, V lost 3 bases, and 1 base had no gene match. The CDR3 totals 15 residues. The germline CDR1 and CDR2 sequences are SGDLS and YYNGEE. Written as DNA, the CDR3 is TGTGCCAGCAGCGCGGGACAGGGCTCCTACAATGAGCAGTTCTTC. It yields the protein CASSAGQGSYNEQFF.

The CDR3 spells CRGNGGGPEQFF. Written as DNA, the CDR3 is TGCAGGGGAAACGGCGGGGGGCCAGAGCAGTTCTTC. J is TRBJ2-1 and V is TRBV20-1; TRBD2 matches at 8 bases. The length of the CDR3 is 12 residues. The germline V gene encodes CDR1 DFQATT and CDR2 SNEGSKA (reference sequence).

The chain uses TRBV25-1 and TRBJ2-3; D might be TRBD1 (5 bases). The CDR3 length is 15 residues. Trimming pared 2 bases from V and 2 bases from J, leaving 11 bases between. The germline V gene has CDR1 MGHDK and CDR2 SYGVNS. CDR3 in amino acids: CASSEPDINTDTQYF. CDR3 nucleotide sequence: TGTGCCAGCAGTGAACCGGACATTAACACAGATACGCAGTATTTT.

As for this clonotype: A much larger clone lies one base from this, so it may be a read error. V usage is TRBV6-5 and J usage is TRBJ1-2, with D unresolved. CDR1 is MNHEY and CDR2 is SVGAGI in the germline V gene. This CDR3 region has 13 residues. This CDR3 is CASSSYINYGYIF. CDR3 DNA: TGTGCCAGCAGTTCCTATATTAACTATGGCTACATCTTC.

This clonotype has only a few counts. The rearrangement links TRBV4-3 to TRBJ2-3; 10 nucleotides match TRBD2. CDR1 and CDR2 from the germline V gene are LGHNA and YSLEER. The CDR3 is made up of 15 amino acids. J lost 5 bases, V lost 4 bases, and 6 bases had no gene match. The CDR3 nucleotides are TGCGCCAGCAGCCGCGGGACTAGCGATGGAGATACGCAGTATTTT. Amino acids: CASSRGTSDGDTQYF.

V is TRBV20-1 and J is TRBJ2-1; D is undetermined. The CDR3 has 14 residues. Germline CDR1 is DFQATT and CDR2 is SNEGSKA (reference sequence). V was clipped by 1 base and J by 0 bases, with 7 bases between them. In DNA form, the CDR3 reads TGCAGTGCTAGAGGAAGGCTCTCCTACAATGAGCAGTTCTTC. It translates to CSARGRLSYNEQFF.

The chain uses TRBV5-1 and TRBJ1-5; D remains ambiguous. CDR1 and CDR2 (germline): SGHRS, YFSETQ. CDR3 size: 14 residues. Trimming cost V 4 bases and J 3 bases, with 11 bases left between them. CDR3 amino acids: CASSVDGPNQPQHF. In DNA, the CDR3 is TGCGCCAGCAGCGTGGACGGCCCCAATCAGCCCCAGCATTTT.

The genes are TRBV20-1 and TRBJ2-7, with 7 bases identical to TRBD1. The ends lost 1 base at V and 2 bases at J; junction bases unmatched: 8. This CDR3 contains 15 residues. Germline assignment: CDR1 DFQATT and CDR2 SNEGSKA (reference sequence). The CDR3 DNA is TGCAGTGCTAGAGCTAGGGACAGTTCAACCTACGAGCAGTACTTC. Translated, it gives CSARARDSSTYEQYF.